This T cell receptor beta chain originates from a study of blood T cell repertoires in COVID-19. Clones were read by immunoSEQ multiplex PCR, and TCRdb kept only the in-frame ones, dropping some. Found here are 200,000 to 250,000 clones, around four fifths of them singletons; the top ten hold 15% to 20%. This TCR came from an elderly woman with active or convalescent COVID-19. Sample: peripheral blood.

The CDR3 region is CAGRQAMNTEAFF. Here the CDR3 DNA reads TGTGCCGGCCGACAGGCCATGAACACTGAAGCTTTCTTT. The V and J genes are TRBV12-3 or TRBV12-4 and TRBJ1-1; D is possibly TRBD1 (6 bases). V was trimmed by 11 bases and J by 0 bases, leaving 13 bases between them. This CDR3 has 13 residues.